This is a list of T cell receptor beta chains from one sample in a study of low-dose radiotherapy and immunotherapy resistance in tumors. MiXCR was run by TCRdb on the reads, yielding one entry per CDR3 protein. Among over 55,000 distinct CDR3 sequences listed, roughly 31% were seen once. This specimen was PBMCs, taken before treatment. Every receptor here comes from a female donor with ovarian cancer. CDR3s include the opening cysteine and the closing phenylalanine or tryptophan. D genes are given only for firm matches. Expanded clones get a size class; other rows say once, few or many, or leave the size out.

>TRBJ2-3|TRBV12-3/TRBV12-4|.|many
TGTGCCAGCAGTTTAGACGTAGGAGAAGGGGCAGATACGCAGTATTTT
CASSLDVGEGADTQYF
>TRBJ2-7|TRBV7-9|.|many
TGTGCCAGCAGCTCCGTGGGGTGGGAGCAGTACTTC
CASSSVGWEQYF
>TRBJ2-7|TRBV28|.|.
TGTGCCAGCAGTTCCCGGGGCTTGATCTACGAGCAGTACTTC
CASSSRGLIYEQYF
>TRBJ1-1|TRBV19|.|many
TGTGCCAGTACTCGACTGGGGGATCCGAACACTGAAGCTTTCTTT
CASTRLGDPNTEAFF
>TRBJ2-1|TRBV6-5|.|.
TGTGCCAGCAGTTACTCGATAACGGGGCAGCACAATGAGCAGTTCTTC
CASSYSITGQHNEQFF
>TRBJ2-7|TRBV5-1|TRBD2|.
TGCGCCAGCAGCAAACGGACTAGCCAAAACGAGCAGTACTTC
CASSKRTSQNEQYF
>TRBJ2-1|TRBV7-8|.|many
TGTGCCAGCAGCTTAATAGCGGACCTCTACAATGAGCAGTTCTTC
CASSLIADLYNEQFF
>TRBJ2-7|TRBV7-9|.|many
TGTGCCAGCAGCCCCGCGACTGCCGGGGAGCAGTACTTC
CASSPATAGEQYF
>TRBJ2-6|TRBV28|TRBD1|many
TGTGCCAGCAGACGCCAGGGGGCTGGGGCCAACGTCCTGACTTTC
CASRRQGAGANVLTF
>TRBJ2-7|TRBV30|.|.
TGTGCCTGGGCCAGGGTAACCGACGAGCAGTACTTC
CAWARVTDEQYF
>TRBJ1-3|TRBV20-1|TRBD1|few
TGCAGTGGTACACAGGGGGACACCATATATTTT
CSGTQGDTIYF
>TRBJ1-1|TRBV5-1|.|many
TGCGCCAGCAGCTTAGGCGGCAACACTGAAGCTTTCTTT
CASSLGGNTEAFF
>TRBJ2-2|TRBV30|.|.
TGTGCCTGGAGTGTACAGCAGAAGAACACCGGGGAGCTGTTTTTT
CAWSVQQKNTGELFF
>TRBJ1-3|TRBV5-1|.|many
TGCGCCAGCAGCTCCGGACGATCTGGAAACACCATATATTTT
CASSSGRSGNTIYF
>TRBJ2-2|TRBV14|.|.
TGTGCCAGCAGCGTCTTGACACCTACGAACACCGGGGAGCTGTTTTTT
CASSVLTPTNTGELFF
>TRBJ1-2|TRBV28|.|many
TGTGCCAGCAGTTTAAGGTCGGGATACTATGGCTACACCTTC
CASSLRSGYYGYTF
>TRBJ2-1|TRBV2|TRBD1|.
TGTGCCAGCACTGTTGAGGGGGCGGGCAATGAGCAGTTCTTC
CASTVEGAGNEQFF
>TRBJ2-1|TRBV20-1|.|many
TGCAGTGCTAGGGGGGCCCCCGGCAATGAGCAGTTCTTC
CSARGAPGNEQFF
>TRBJ1-1|TRBV11-2|.|.
TGTGCCAGCAGCTCCAACTCCCCCCGGACTGAAGCTTTCTTT
CASSSNSPRTEAFF
>TRBJ2-2|TRBV11-2|.|many
TGTGCCAGCAGCTTAGTCCGGGGCGGGGAGCTGTTTTTT
CASSLVRGGELFF
>TRBJ2-7|TRBV20-1|.|many
TGCAGTGCTCCTAGTCGGAGCTCCAACGAGCAGTACTTC
CSAPSRSSNEQYF
>TRBJ1-2|TRBV6-1|.|.
TGTGCCACCCAGGAGTCCATCTATGGCTACACCTTC
CATQESIYGYTF
>TRBJ2-1|TRBV30|TRBD2|.
TGTGCCTGTGTACTAGCGGGGGGGCTAAATGAGCAGTTCTTC
CACVLAGGLNEQFF